Shown below are 19 T cell receptor beta chains from a single sample sequenced in a study of Ad26.COV2.S vaccination and SARS-CoV-2 variants. The treatment here: about 20 received Ad26.COV2.S at low or high dose, single or two shots; about five received placebo; per-sample allocation not given. At day 63 after the first vaccine or placebo injection, samples were drawn. Sequencing used immunoSEQ multiplex PCR; TCRdb keeps in-frame clones, though not all of them. Of 400,000 to 450,000 clones in the sample, roughly 87% were seen once. The source material was peripheral blood, sampled in a trial of Ad26.COV2.S vaccine versus placebo. These TCRs come from a person aged 18-60 years who received the Ad26.COV2.S COVID-19 vaccine or a placebo.

A single count supports this clone. The sample contains more than one DNA sequence encoding this CDR3. The chain uses TRBV6-5 and TRBJ1-2; TRBD1 might be the D (5 bases). Germline V CDR1 and CDR2: MNHEY, SVGAGI. V was trimmed by 8 bases and J by 5 bases, leaving 15 bases between them. This CDR3 contains 13 residues. CDR3: CASSKGADYGYTF. In nucleotides, the CDR3 is TGTGCCAGCTCAAAAGGGGCGGATTATGGCTACACCTTC.

The table lists this clone with a count of one. This sequence joins TRBV6-1 and TRBJ2-7, with D hard to call. The CDR3 extends over 16 amino acids. Trimming cost V 1 base and J 0 bases, with 13 bases left between them. In germline, CDR1 is MNHNS, CDR2 SASEGT. Here the CDR3 reads CASSEDGNMSSYEQYF. DNA for the CDR3: TGTGCCAGCAGTGAAGATGGAAATATGAGCTCCTACGAGCAGTACTTC.

The CDR3 spells CASREGGGQETQYF. As DNA, the CDR3 is TGTGCCAGTAGGGAAGGGGGTGGCCAAGAGACCCAGTACTTC. The chain carries TRBV19 and TRBJ2-5; tentative D call: TRBD1 (6 bases). The V and J ends lost 6 bases and 1 base respectively, with 12 bases between them. This CDR3 region has 14 residues. Germline V gives CDR1 LNHDA, CDR2 SQIVND (reference sequence).

This rearrangement joins TRBV28 to TRBJ2-7; D remains ambiguous. Trimming shortened V by 8 bases and J by 3 bases, and 17 bases separated the two germline ends. CDR3 size: 14 residues. Germline loops: CDR1 MDHEN, CDR2 SYDVKM. The CDR3 loop reads CASAKVLNIYEQYF. For the CDR3, the DNA is TGTGCCAGCGCAAAGGTACTAAATATCTACGAGCAGTACTTC.

This chain links TRBV5-1 with TRBJ2-5; a weak D match, TRBD2 (5 bases). The ends were cut back, 0 bases at V and 5 bases at J, with 11 bases in the middle. This CDR3 has 14 residues. The V gene's germline CDR1 is SGHRS and CDR2 YFSETQ. The CDR3 DNA reads as TGCGCCAGCAGCTTGGGAGCGGAGACGGAGACCCAGTACTTC. Protein sequence: CASSLGAETETQYF.

The rearrangement joins TRBV3-1 (or the pseudogene TRBV3-2) to TRBJ1-6; possibly TRBD1 for D (5 bases). Trimming removed 0 bases at V and 4 bases at J, with 10 bases between. In germline, CDR1 is LGHDT, CDR2 YNNKEL (reference sequence). The CDR3 sequence is 16 residues long. The CDR3 protein is CASSQEGRAYNSPLHF. The CDR3 DNA is TGTGCCAGCAGCCAAGAGGGCAGGGCATATAATTCACCCCTCCACTTT.

The rearrangement joins TRBV27 to TRBJ2-1, with 7 bases identical to TRBD2. The CDR3 length is 15 residues. Germline-derived CDR1 and CDR2 are MNHEY and SMNVEV (reference sequence). J gave up 8 bases and V 7 bases, and 14 bases lay outside the gene matches. The DNA for the CDR3 is TGTGCCAGCATCATAGTGAGGGAGGGCCTCGATGAGCAGTTCTTC. It translates to CASIIVREGLDEQFF.

This clone appeared a few times. J is TRBJ1-1 and V is TRBV2, with D uncertain. The germline CDR1 and CDR2 sequences are SNHLY and FYNNEI. CDR3 length equals 12 residues. The V and J ends lost 7 bases and 1 base respectively, with 7 bases between them. Here the CDR3 reads CASTPGNTEAFF. DNA of the CDR3: TGTGCCAGCACCCCGGGGAACACTGAAGCTTTCTTT.

This chain connects TRBV11-2 to TRBJ2-7; D ambiguous. This CDR3 has 17 residues. Per the germline V gene, CDR1 is SGHAT and CDR2 is FQNNGV. Trimming shortened V by 0 bases and J by 2 bases, and 17 bases separated the two germline ends. This CDR3 reads CASSLDLVRSPPYEQYF. The DNA for the CDR3 is TGTGCCAGCAGCTTAGATCTGGTTAGGTCACCCCCCTACGAGCAGTACTTC.

Concerning this clone: The sample contains more than one DNA sequence encoding this CDR3. The DNA for the CDR3 is TGTGCCAGCAGCTTAGCGGGGGAGCAGTACTTC. This codes for CASSLAGEQYF. The chain is built from TRBV11-2 and TRBJ2-7; a weak D match, TRBD2 (5 bases). Deletions cut 1 base from V and 7 bases from J, with 5 bases between. Germline CDR1 is SGHAT and CDR2 is FQNNGV. The CDR3 has 11 residues. Combining the CDR3 with reference TRBV11-2 and TRBJ2-7 gives the whole variable domain EAGVAQSPRYKIIEKRQSVAFWCNPISGHATLYWYQQILGQGPKLLIQFQNNGVVDDSQLPKDRFSAERLKGVDSTLKIQPAKLEDSAVYLCASSLAGEQYFGPGTRLTVT.

The chain uses TRBV9 and TRBJ2-1; the D gene is possibly TRBD2 (5 bases). The CDR3 runs 13 residues. Trimming removed 4 bases from V and 7 bases from J, with 12 bases in between. Germline V gene data show CDR1 as SGDLS and CDR2 as YYNGEE. The CDR3 region is CASSPNSGNEQFF. The CDR3 DNA is TGTGCCAGCAGCCCCAACTCGGGGAATGAGCAGTTCTTC.

The rearrangement links TRBV28 to TRBJ2-1; D not resolved. Germline lookup yields CDR1 MDHEN and CDR2 SYDVKM. Trimming stripped 6 bases from V and 12 bases from J, with 12 bases between. This CDR3 is built from 11 residues. Here the CDR3 reads CASSLSYAQFF. Here the CDR3 DNA reads TGTGCCAGCAGCCTGAGTTACGCGCAGTTCTTC.

The chain couples TRBV21-1 to TRBJ1-5. TRBV21-1 is described as a pseudogene. The CDR3 runs 16 residues. The CDR3 protein is CASSKGGGDSNQPQHF. The CDR3, as DNA: TGTGCCAGCAGCAAAGGGGGAGGGGATAGCAATCAGCCCCAGCATTTT.

The genes are TRBV6-2 or TRBV6-3 and TRBJ2-3, with D maybe TRBD1 (6 bases). Germline CDR1 MNHEY, CDR2 SVGEGT. V was shortened by 4 bases and J by 2 bases, with 13 bases between the two germline ends. The CDR3 has 15 residues. For the CDR3, the DNA is TGTGCCAGCAGTTCGTTTGGACAGTCCACAGATACGCAGTATTTT. Protein: CASSSFGQSTDTQYF.

This rearrangement joins TRBV5-4 to TRBJ2-7; TRBD2 matches at 8 bases. The CDR3 extends over 16 amino acids. CDR1 and CDR2 from the germline V gene are SGHNT and YYREEE (reference sequence). V gave up 5 bases and J gave up 5 bases; unmatched junction bases: 15. The CDR3 DNA sequence: TGTGCCAGCAGGTCATCCAGGCAAGCGGGAGAGCACGAGCAGTACTTC. It translates to CASRSSRQAGEHEQYF.

The rearrangement uses TRBV3-1 (or the pseudogene TRBV3-2) and TRBJ2-1; D is unclear. Germline V gene data show CDR1 as LGHDT and CDR2 as YNNKEL (reference sequence). With 1 base removed from V and 1 base from J, the gap between germline ends came to 8 bases. The CDR3 is made up of 15 amino acids. The CDR3 DNA follows: TGTGCCAGCAGCCAAGGACTGCCGTCCTACAATGAGCAGTTCTTC. Translating gives CASSQGLPSYNEQFF.

The sample holds a few counts of this clone. CDR3 bases: TGCAGCGTTGATCTGACATCCACCGGGGAGCTGTTTTTT. As protein: CSVDLTSTGELFF. The chain has TRBV29-1 and TRBJ2-2, with D hard to call. The CDR3 runs to 13 residues. Germline V gives CDR1 SQVTM, CDR2 ANQGSEA. The V gene lost 3 bases and the J gene lost 4 bases, with 9 bases spanning the gap.

The gene calls are TRBV2 and TRBJ1-4, with TRBD1 matching over 8 bases. Germline assignment: CDR1 SNHLY and CDR2 FYNNEI. Trimming removed 5 bases from V and 10 bases from J; junction bases left unmatched: 9. The CDR3 consists of 14 residues. This CDR3 is CASSLQGEEGKLFF. DNA of the CDR3: TGTGCCAGCAGTCTACAGGGGGAAGAGGGAAAACTGTTTTTT.

V usage is TRBV5-6 and J usage is TRBJ1-5; D may be TRBD1 (5 bases). CDR3 length: 13 amino acids. V was clipped by 3 bases and J by 7 bases, with 11 bases between them. CDR1 SGHDT and CDR2 YYEEEE come from the germline V gene. CDR3 sequence (DNA): TGTGCCAGCAGCTCTCAGGGTATGCAGCCCCAGCATTTT. This translates into CASSSQGMQPQHF.